This is a list of T cell receptor beta chains from one sample in a study of blood T cell repertoires in COVID-19. Clones were read by immunoSEQ multiplex PCR, and TCRdb kept only the in-frame ones, dropping some. The repertoire holds around 150,000 clones, with 75% to 90% as singletons. The sample comprised peripheral blood. The receptors here all came from a man in his 70s with acute or convalescent COVID-19. Each CDR3 is given without its conserved first and last residue. Fields, in order: J gene, clone size, V gene, CDR3 protein. Clone size is stated in some rows and not others, as once, few, many or a class when expanded.

>TRBJ1-2|.|TRBV24-1
ATSGQGGGYT
>TRBJ1-2|.|TRBV13
ASSEQAYGYT
>TRBJ1-3|.|TRBV5-1
ASSLVDGVGNTIY
>TRBJ2-7|.|TRBV5-1
ASSRLGQGSPEQY
>TRBJ2-7|.|TRBV2
ASSGDLTYEQY
>TRBJ1-1|.|TRBV7-9
ASSLTAQNTEAF
>TRBJ2-5|.|TRBV3-1/TRBV3-2
ASSPGTAEGETQY
>TRBJ1-3|.|TRBV7-9
ASSLGTGIVSGNTIY
>TRBJ2-5|few|TRBV9
ASSVGTEASQETQY
>TRBJ2-1|.|TRBV7-2
ASSLSPAGVGEQF
>TRBJ2-5|.|TRBV5-1
ASSPGGETQY
>TRBJ1-2|few|TRBV10-3
AISTAIYSYGYT
>TRBJ2-5|.|TRBV28
ASGQTEETQY
>TRBJ2-7|.|TRBV5-1
ASSSGLAGGGYEQY
>TRBJ2-2|.|TRBV9
ASSVVGQGTGELF
>TRBJ1-1|.|TRBV5-1
ASSLYRDHTEAF
>TRBJ2-7|.|TRBV3-1/TRBV3-2
ASSPRGADRPSYEQY
>TRBJ2-7|.|TRBV4-2
ASSEDRDEQY
>TRBJ2-3|once|TRBV5-1
ASSLQGVDTQY
>TRBJ1-3|.|TRBV5-1
ASSLQGALGNTIY
>TRBJ1-2|.|TRBV5-1
ASSLGSGGGYT
>TRBJ1-4|.|TRBV5-1
ASSPGGGLFGDEKLF
>TRBJ1-4|.|TRBV27
ASGNQDRVGEKLF
>TRBJ2-5|.|TRBV18
ASSGAGGFGETQY
>TRBJ1-2|once|TRBV6-5
ASMEGANYGYT
>TRBJ1-5|once|TRBV19
ASNGGTAPNQPQH
>TRBJ2-3|.|TRBV19
ASSIRREEDTQY
>TRBJ2-5|.|TRBV6-5
ASTQTAGEETQY
>TRBJ2-5|.|TRBV2
ASTGDSETQY
>TRBJ2-5|.|TRBV7-9
ASSLGQGMETQY
>TRBJ2-1|.|TRBV5-1
ASSRREEGGNPDEQF
>TRBJ2-1|few|TRBV5-4
ASSATVEGYNEQF
>TRBJ2-1|.|TRBV6-1
ASSEQVGPHTRGIYNEQF
>TRBJ2-3|.|TRBV19
ASSMAYRTGQQY
>TRBJ2-7|once|TRBV5-1
ASSASSYEQY
>TRBJ1-1|once|TRBV6-5
ASSYRRDSLGTEAF
>TRBJ1-5|.|TRBV19
ASSPRGDGNQPQH
>TRBJ2-1|few|TRBV28
ASSIRKWSGDEQF
>TRBJ1-4|.|TRBV18
ASSLVGGGGEKLF
>TRBJ2-7|.|TRBV28
ASSSWTGDSYEQY